Presented here are 22 T cell receptor beta chains from one specimen sequenced in a study of blood T cells in healthy people across ages. For the second PCR, which ran for about 6 to 11 cycles, a sample-barcoded 5' primer and a J-beta primer mix were used. One entry per CDR3 protein, called by TCRdb with MiXCR from the 5' RACE reads. Among some 710,000 distinct CDR3 sequences listed, about 24% were seen once. The specimen sequenced was blood. The receptors were sampled from a man between 65 and 85 years old in good health.

This rearrangement joins TRBV20-1 to TRBJ1-1; D gene unclear. Trimming removed 0 bases at V and 10 bases at J, with 15 bases between. Germline V CDR1 and CDR2: DFQATT, SNEGSKA (reference sequence). The CDR3 length is 13 residues. The CDR3 DNA follows: TGCAGTGCTAGAGATGGGCCCTCTCCGGGAGCTTTCTTT. Its protein product is CSARDGPSPGAFF.

The table lists this clonotype with many counts. The CDR3, as DNA: TGTGCCAGCAGCGCCCCTAGCGGGGGGTCTTACAATGAGCAGTTCTTC. The encoded protein is CASSAPSGGSYNEQFF. V is TRBV7-8 and J is TRBJ2-1; 11 bases agree with TRBD2. There are 16 residues in the CDR3. The trim removed 5 bases at V and 4 bases at J, leaving 7 bases unmatched. Germline V lookup: CDR1 SGHVS, CDR2 FQNEAQ.

This chain connects TRBV7-9 to TRBJ1-4; D call uncertain. The V end was cut by 1 base, the J end by 10 bases, with 13 bases between. There are 14 residues in the CDR3. Germline CDR1 reads SEHNR; CDR2 reads FQNEAQ (reference sequence). CDR3 residues: CASSLVRSDGKLFF. CDR3 nucleotides: TGTGCCAGCAGCTTAGTTCGCTCCGACGGAAAACTGTTTTTT.

The chain uses TRBV12-3 or TRBV12-4 and TRBJ2-3; the D call may be TRBD1 or TRBD2 (6 bases each). V was trimmed by 4 bases and J by 5 bases, leaving 16 bases between them. CDR3 length: 15 amino acids. The CDR3 spells CASSSPGGRGDTQYF. The CDR3 nucleotides are TGTGCCAGCAGTTCCCCCGGGGGCCGGGGAGATACGCAGTATTTT.

Only a few counts were recorded for this clonotype. This chain uses TRBV5-1 with TRBJ2-1; no definite D call. V dropped 3 bases and J dropped 4 bases, with 14 bases sitting between them. CDR1 and CDR2 (germline): SGHRS, YFSETQ. The CDR3 runs 15 residues. The CDR3 DNA is TGCGCCAGCAGCTCGAGGACGGATAATTACAATGAGCAGTTCTTC. This gives the protein CASSSRTDNYNEQFF.

This clonotype was observed a few times. The chain carries TRBV12-3 or TRBV12-4 and TRBJ1-4; 7 nucleotides align to TRBD1. This CDR3 contains 14 residues. V dropped 6 bases and J dropped 1; count of bases not matched to a gene: 2. Written as DNA, the CDR3 is TGTGCCAGCAGACGGACAGGAACTAATGAAAAACTGTTTTTT. Translated: CASRRTGTNEKLFF.

Only a few counts were recorded for this clonotype. The V call is TRBV5-1, the J call TRBJ2-1; TRBD2 aligns across 7 bases. Germline V gene data show CDR1 as SGHRS and CDR2 as YFSETQ. This CDR3 is built from 16 residues. Trimming at V came to 4 bases and at J to 2 bases, leaving 9 bases not matched to a gene. CDR3 in DNA: TGCGCCAGCAGCCCCCTACAGCGGGGACCCTACAATGAGCAGTTCTTC. Translation gives CASSPLQRGPYNEQFF.

This clonotype was detected only a few times. The CDR3 sequence: CASSTDSGGGADTQYF. The CDR3 DNA reads TGTGCCAGCAGCACGGATAGCGGGGGTGGGGCAGATACGCAGTATTTT. This chain joins TRBV4-2 and TRBJ2-3; TRBD2 matches at 9 bases. The germline V gene has CDR1 LGHNA and CDR2 YNFKEQ. The CDR3 consists of 16 residues. V trimming: 5 bases; J trimming: 4 bases; junction bases outside the gene matches: 10.

Many counts were recorded for this clonotype. The J gene is TRBJ2-1, the V gene TRBV16; D might be TRBD1 (6 bases). CDR3 length: 14 residues. V shed 4 bases and J shed 6 bases, with 13 bases lying between them. Germline loops: CDR1 KGHSY, CDR2 FQNENV. The CDR3 loop is CASSPSGRGNEQFF. The CDR3 DNA sequence: TGTGCCAGCAGCCCCTCTGGCAGGGGCAATGAGCAGTTCTTC.

This clonotype was detected ten times or more. The chain joins TRBV5-6 to TRBJ2-5; 7 nucleotides line up with TRBD1. Germline V gene data show CDR1 as SGHDT and CDR2 as YYEEEE. The CDR3 loop spans 16 amino acids. V was clipped by 5 bases and J by 2 bases; unmatched bases: 12. CDR3 bases: TGTGCCAGCAGACAGGACAGGTACTCTGGACAAGAGACCCAGTACTTC. This sequence encodes CASRQDRYSGQETQYF.

The V gene is TRBV10-2, the J gene TRBJ1-1; D not certain. This CDR3 is built from 12 residues. Germline lookup yields CDR1 WSHSY and CDR2 SAAADI. V was cut by 7 bases and J by 2 bases, with 8 bases left in between. The CDR3 is CASTPGNTEAFF. CDR3 in DNA: TGCGCCAGCACCCCGGGAAACACTGAAGCTTTCTTT.

V usage is TRBV11-2 and J usage is TRBJ1-2, with a possible D match to TRBD1 (6 bases). CDR1 is SGHAT and CDR2 is FQNNGV in the germline V gene. CDR3 size: 14 residues. Trimming stripped 2 bases from V and 6 bases from J, with 13 bases between. The CDR3 loop is CASSLTRRGHGYTF. In DNA, the CDR3 is TGTGCCAGCAGCTTAACTCGGCGGGGGCATGGCTACACCTTC.

This clonotype was seen more than once but under ten times. The rearrangement joins TRBV9 to TRBJ1-5; D unclear. Germline-derived CDR1 and CDR2 are SGDLS and YYNGEE. The length of the CDR3 is 15 residues. The V end was cut by 4 bases, the J end by 0 bases, with 11 bases between. The CDR3 region is CASSTGRNSNQPQHF. CDR3 sequence (DNA): TGTGCCAGCAGCACCGGAAGAAATAGCAATCAGCCCCAGCATTTT.

The genes are TRBV12-3 or TRBV12-4 and TRBJ2-7, with D unclear. Between the trimmed V and J ends, which lost 4 bases and 0 bases, there was a span of 13 bases. The length of the CDR3 is 15 residues. CDR3: CASSYQFVGSYEQYF. In DNA, the CDR3 is TGTGCCAGCAGTTACCAGTTCGTGGGCTCCTACGAGCAGTACTTC.

This clonotype was seen ten or more times. The chain joins TRBV6-5 to TRBJ1-5, with D maybe TRBD1 (6 bases). Deletions cut 4 bases from V and 4 bases from J, with 11 bases between. The CDR3 sequence is 14 residues long. The germline gives CDR1 MNHEY, CDR2 SVGAGI. The CDR3 protein is CASSFTGFNQPQHF. CDR3 nucleotide sequence: TGTGCCAGCAGTTTCACAGGGTTTAATCAGCCCCAGCATTTT.

Only a few counts were recorded for this clonotype. The chain couples TRBV20-1 to TRBJ1-2; D not certain. Germline V lookup: CDR1 DFQATT, CDR2 SNEGSKA (reference sequence). The length of the CDR3 is 14 residues. Trimming removed 2 bases at V and 4 bases at J, with 14 bases between. The DNA for the CDR3 is TGCAGTGCTAGACGTCCGGGCGACGGCTATGGCTACACCTTC. Translated, it gives CSARRPGDGYGYTF.

The V gene is TRBV12-3 or TRBV12-4, the J gene TRBJ1-4, with 7 bases identical to TRBD1. Germline trimming cut 6 bases from V and 1 base from J; bases unmatched to any gene: 5. This CDR3 has 15 amino acids. DNA of the CDR3: TGTGCCAGCAGCCGGAACAGGGGAACTAATGAAAAACTGTTTTTT. Protein product: CASSRNRGTNEKLFF.

The chain is built from TRBV29-1 and TRBJ1-1; TRBD1 agrees at 8 bases. J was trimmed by 3 bases and V by 6 bases; bases with no gene match: 6. The CDR3 runs 13 residues. Per the germline V gene, CDR1 is SQVTM and CDR2 is ANQGSEA. CDR3 bases: TGCAGCGTGGACGACAGGGGTCACACTGAAGCTTTCTTT. Residues: CSVDDRGHTEAFF.

This clonotype came up a few times. This chain connects TRBV7-2 to TRBJ2-1, with D tentatively TRBD2 (6 bases). The germline V gene encodes CDR1 SGHTA and CDR2 FQGNSA. Trimming took off 5 bases at V and 7 bases at J, with 15 bases between the two ends. The CDR3 is 14 residues long. DNA for the CDR3: TGTGCCAGCAGCCAGACTAGGTCGTTGAATGAGCAGTTCTTC. Amino acid sequence: CASSQTRSLNEQFF.

This clonotype turned up a few times. V is TRBV5-6 and J is TRBJ2-3, with D tentatively TRBD1 (6 bases). The V and J ends lost 4 bases and 6 bases respectively, with 12 bases between them. Germline V gene data show CDR1 as SGHDT and CDR2 as YYEEEE. The CDR3 extends over 13 amino acids. The CDR3 DNA is TGTGCCAGCAGCCGCGACAGGTCCGATACGCAGTATTTT. Protein product: CASSRDRSDTQYF. The whole variable domain, remainder taken from reference TRBV5-6 and TRBJ2-3, is DAGVTQSPTHLIKTRGQQVTLRCSPKSGHDTVSWYQQALGQGPQFIFQYYEEEERQRGNFPDRFSGHQFPNYSSELNVNALLLGDSALYLCASSRDRSDTQYFGPGTRLTVL.

This clonotype was seen only a few times. The chain employs TRBV7-9 and TRBJ2-5, with D maybe TRBD2 (5 bases). The CDR3 consists of 14 residues. The germline V gene has CDR1 SEHNR and CDR2 FQNEAQ (reference sequence). With 4 bases removed from V and 5 bases from J, the gap between germline ends came to 14 bases. CDR3 residues: CASSSRVAGETQYF. CDR3 nucleotides: TGTGCCAGCAGCTCGAGGGTAGCTGGGGAGACCCAGTACTTC.

The J gene is TRBJ2-1, the V gene TRBV24-1; 8 nucleotides agree with TRBD1. This CDR3 has 16 amino acids. V was clipped by 4 bases and J by 9 bases; unmatched bases: 13. Germline CDR1 and CDR2: KGHDR and SFDVKD. Here the CDR3 DNA reads TGTGCCACCAGTGACCCCGGGACAGGTTATACGGGTGAGCAGTTCTTC. Protein: CATSDPGTGYTGEQFF.